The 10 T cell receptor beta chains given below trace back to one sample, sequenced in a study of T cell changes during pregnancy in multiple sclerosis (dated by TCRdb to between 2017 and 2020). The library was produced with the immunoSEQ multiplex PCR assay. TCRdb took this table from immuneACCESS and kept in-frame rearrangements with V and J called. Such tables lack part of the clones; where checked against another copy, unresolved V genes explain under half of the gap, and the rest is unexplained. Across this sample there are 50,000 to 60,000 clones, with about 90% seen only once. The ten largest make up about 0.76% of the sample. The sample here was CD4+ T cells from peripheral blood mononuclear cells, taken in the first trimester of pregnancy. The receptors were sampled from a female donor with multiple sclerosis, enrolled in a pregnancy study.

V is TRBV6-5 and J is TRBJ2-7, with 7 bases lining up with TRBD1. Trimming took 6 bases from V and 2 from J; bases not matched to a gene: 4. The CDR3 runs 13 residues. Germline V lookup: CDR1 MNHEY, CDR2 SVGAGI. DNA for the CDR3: TGTGCCAGCAGCCCGGGACAGCCCTACGAGCAGTACTTC. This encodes CASSPGQPYEQYF.

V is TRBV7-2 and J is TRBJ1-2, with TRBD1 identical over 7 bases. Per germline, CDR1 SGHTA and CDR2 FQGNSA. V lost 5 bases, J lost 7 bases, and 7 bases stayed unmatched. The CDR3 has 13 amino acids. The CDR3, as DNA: TGTGCCAGCAGCACCCCGACAGGGCTTGGCTACACCTTC. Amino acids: CASSTPTGLGYTF.

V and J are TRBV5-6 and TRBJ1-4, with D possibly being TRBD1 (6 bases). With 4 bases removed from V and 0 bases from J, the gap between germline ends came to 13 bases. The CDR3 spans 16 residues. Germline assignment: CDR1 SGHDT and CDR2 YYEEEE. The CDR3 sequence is CASSILRDTTNEKLFF. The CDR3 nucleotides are TGTGCCAGCAGCATCCTCCGGGACACAACTAATGAAAAACTGTTTTTT.

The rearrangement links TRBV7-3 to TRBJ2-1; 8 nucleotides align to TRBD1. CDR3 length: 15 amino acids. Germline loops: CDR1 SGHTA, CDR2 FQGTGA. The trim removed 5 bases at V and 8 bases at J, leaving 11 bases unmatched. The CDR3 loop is CASSIGQGVSDEQFF. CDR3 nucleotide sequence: TGTGCCAGCAGCATAGGACAGGGAGTCAGCGATGAGCAGTTCTTC.

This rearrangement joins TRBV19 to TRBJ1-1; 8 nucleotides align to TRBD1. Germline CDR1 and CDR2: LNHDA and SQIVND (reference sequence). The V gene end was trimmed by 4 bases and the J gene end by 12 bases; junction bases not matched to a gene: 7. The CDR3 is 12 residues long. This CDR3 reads CASSTSTGGTFF. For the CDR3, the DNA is TGTGCCAGTAGTACCTCCACAGGGGGAACTTTCTTT.

In DNA form, the CDR3 reads TGTGCCAGCAGCCTACGGGGGCTAGCGGGATTCCCAGATGAGCAGTTCTTC. It encodes CASSLRGLAGFPDEQFF. This chain uses TRBV7-3 with TRBJ2-1, with TRBD2 identical over 9 bases. The CDR3 consists of 17 residues. In germline, CDR1 is SGHTA, CDR2 FQGTGA. Losses at the gene ends were 5 bases for V and 8 bases for J; bases not matched to a gene: 16.

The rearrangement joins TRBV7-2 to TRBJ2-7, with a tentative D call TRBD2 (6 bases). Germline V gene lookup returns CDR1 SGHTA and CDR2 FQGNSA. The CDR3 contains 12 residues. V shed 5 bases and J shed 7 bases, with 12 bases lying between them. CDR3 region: CASSPVGSEQYF. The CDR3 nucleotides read TGTGCCAGCAGCCCGGTCGGGAGTGAGCAGTACTTC.

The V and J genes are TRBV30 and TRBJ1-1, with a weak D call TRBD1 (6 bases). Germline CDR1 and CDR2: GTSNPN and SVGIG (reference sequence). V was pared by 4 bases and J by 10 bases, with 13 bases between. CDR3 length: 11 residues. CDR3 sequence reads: CAWTFQGRAFF. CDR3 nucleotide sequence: TGTGCCTGGACCTTTCAGGGGAGAGCTTTCTTT.

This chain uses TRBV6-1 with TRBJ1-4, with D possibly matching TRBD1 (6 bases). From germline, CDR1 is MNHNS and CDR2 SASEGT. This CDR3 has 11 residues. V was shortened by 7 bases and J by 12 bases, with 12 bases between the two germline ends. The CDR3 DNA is TGTGCCAGCATACAGGGCAGAGAACTGTTTTTT. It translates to CASIQGRELFF.

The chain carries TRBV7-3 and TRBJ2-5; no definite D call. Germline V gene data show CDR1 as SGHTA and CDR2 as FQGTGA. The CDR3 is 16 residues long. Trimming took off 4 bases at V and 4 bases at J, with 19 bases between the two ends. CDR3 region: CASSSPAGYEGETQYF. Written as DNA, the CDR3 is TGTGCCAGCAGCTCCCCGGCAGGCTACGAAGGAGAGACCCAGTACTTC.